This passage covers 23 T cell receptor beta chains from one sample sequenced in a study of CD8+CD57+ T cells in acquired aplastic anemia. Genomic DNA acted as the template from which TCR beta VDJ combination and CDR3 sequence profiling were carried out. TCRdb called the reads again in MiXCR, with one record for every CDR3 protein. Here the sample spans 80,000 to 100,000 distinct CDR3 sequences, 55% to 75% being singletons. Patients picked for sequencing had shown CD8+CD57+ cell expansion detected by flow cytometry. Specimen: sorted CD4+, CD8+, or CD8+CD57+ T cells (not recorded which) from PBMCs. Receptors originate from a human donor with aplastic anemia.

The chain joins TRBV24-1 to TRBJ2-2; D might be TRBD2 (6 bases). V lost 3 bases and J 1 base, leaving 14 bases between the germline ends. The germline gives CDR1 KGHDR, CDR2 SFDVKD. CDR3 length: 17 amino acids. CDR3 bases: TGTGCCACCAGTGATCGGGCAGGGAGGAAGAACACCGGGGAGCTGTTTTTT. Residues: CATSDRAGRKNTGELFF.

CDR3 bases: TGCAGTGCTAGGCCAGCGGGACAGGGTTCCTACGAGCAGTACTTC. Protein sequence: CSARPAGQGSYEQYF. This chain connects TRBV20-1 to TRBJ2-7, with TRBD1 matching over 9 bases. The CDR3 has 15 residues. The germline V gene encodes CDR1 DFQATT and CDR2 SNEGSKA (reference sequence). The trim removed 3 bases at V and 1 base at J, leaving 7 bases unmatched.

This chain joins TRBV5-6 and TRBJ2-5; 10 bases align to TRBD2. The CDR3 is 14 residues long. V dropped 2 bases and J dropped 5; count of bases not matched to a gene: 3. Germline CDR1 SGHDT, CDR2 YYEEEE. The CDR3 DNA reads TGTGCCAGCAGCTTCCTTAGCGGGAGGGAGACCCAGTACTTC. Amino acid sequence: CASSFLSGRETQYF.

This sequence joins TRBV7-9 and TRBJ1-2; 8 bases match TRBD1. This CDR3 has 13 amino acids. Germline lookup yields CDR1 SEHNR and CDR2 FQNEAQ (reference sequence). V lost 3 bases, J lost 3 bases, and 0 bases stayed unmatched. The CDR3 region has the DNA TGTGCCAGCAGCTTGGGACAGGACTATGGCTACACCTTC. Translation: CASSLGQDYGYTF. Full variable domain (missing parts from reference TRBV7-9 and TRBJ1-2): DTGVSQNPRHKITKRGQNVTFRCDPISEHNRLYWYRQTLGQGPEFLTYFQNEAQLEKSRLLSDRFSAERPKGSFSTLEIQRTEQGDSAMYLCASSLGQDYGYTFGSGTRLTVV.

The chain joins TRBV7-8 to TRBJ2-1; D unclear. Per germline, CDR1 SGHVS and CDR2 FQNEAQ. Trimming removed 1 base from V and 4 bases from J, with 11 bases in between. This CDR3 spans 15 amino acids. CDR3: CASSLGSRPYNEQFF. CDR3 DNA: TGTGCCAGCAGCTTAGGCTCGCGGCCGTACAATGAGCAGTTCTTC.

This clonotype was picked up many times. V usage is TRBV5-1 and J usage is TRBJ1-1, with TRBD1 identical over 7 bases. CDR3 length equals 15 residues. The germline CDR1 and CDR2 sequences are SGHRS and YFSETQ. With 5 bases clipped from V and 3 bases from J, the junction kept 10 bases outside the gene matches. CDR3 nucleotide sequence: TGCGCCAGCAGACAGGCCACAGGGGTGGACACTGAAGCTTTCTTT. Protein product: CASRQATGVDTEAFF.

This chain joins TRBV6-5 and TRBJ1-2; D unclear. V was trimmed by 2 bases and J by 2 bases, leaving 9 bases between them. Germline lookup yields CDR1 MNHEY and CDR2 SVGAGI. This CDR3 has 14 residues. This CDR3 reads CASSYGQVNYGYTF. As DNA, the CDR3 is TGTGCCAGCAGTTACGGGCAGGTGAACTATGGCTACACCTTC.

CDR3 coding DNA: TGTGCCATCAACCCGGGGAGCTCTGGAAACACCATATATTTT. Protein product: CAINPGSSGNTIYF. This sequence joins TRBV10-3 and TRBJ1-3; D ambiguous. V lost 7 bases to trimming and J lost 0 bases, with 10 bases between them. CDR1 and CDR2 (germline): ENHRY, SYGVKD. There are 14 residues in the CDR3.

This clonotype was detected only a few times. J is TRBJ1-2 and V is TRBV24-1, with D uncertain. The germline V gene has CDR1 KGHDR and CDR2 SFDVKD. The CDR3 has 13 residues. Deletions cut 7 bases from V and 7 bases from J, with 15 bases between. CDR3 coding DNA: TGTGCCACCAGAGACCGCCTTGGTAGTGGCTACACCTTC. Its translation is CATRDRLGSGYTF.

This clonotype has a single count. The V call is TRBV10-3, the J call TRBJ2-1; TRBD1 agrees at 7 bases. V dropped 7 bases and J dropped 6; count of bases not matched to a gene: 3. CDR1 ENHRY and CDR2 SYGVKD come from the germline V gene. The CDR3 consists of 12 residues. CDR3 in DNA: TGTGCCATCAAGCGGACAGGCAATGAGCAGTTCTTC. Translated: CAIKRTGNEQFF.

The chain combines TRBV20-1 with TRBJ2-7; a possible D gene is TRBD1 (6 bases). With 6 bases removed from V and 3 bases from J, the gap between germline ends came to 18 bases. The germline gives CDR1 DFQATT, CDR2 SNEGSKA (reference sequence). This CDR3 is built from 14 residues. CDR3: CSAAGQIVSYEQYF. The CDR3 DNA reads as TGCAGTGCCGCAGGACAGATCGTAAGCTACGAGCAGTACTTC.

This clonotype came up many times. The V call is TRBV6-5, the J call TRBJ2-7; TRBD2 agrees at 13 bases. With 5 bases clipped from V and 4 bases from J, the junction kept 5 bases outside the gene matches. The CDR3 is made up of 15 amino acids. From germline, CDR1 is MNHEY and CDR2 SVGAGI. The CDR3 DNA is TGTGCCAGCAGTCACGGACTAGCGGGAGATTACGAGCAGTACTTC. Translated, it gives CASSHGLAGDYEQYF.

This clonotype was seen only once. V is TRBV7-2 and J is TRBJ2-2; D is undetermined. Deletions cut 5 bases from V and 2 bases from J, with 3 bases between. CDR3 length: 12 amino acids. Germline CDR1 reads SGHTA; CDR2 reads FQGNSA. Here the CDR3 DNA reads TGTGCCAGCAGCCGTAACACCGGGGAGCTGTTTTTT. This codes for CASSRNTGELFF. Full variable domain (outside the CDR3, taken from reference TRBV7-2 and TRBJ2-2): GAGVSQSPSNKVTEKGKDVELRCDPISGHTALYWYRQSLGQGLEFLIYFQGNSAPDKSGLPSDRFSAERTGGSVSTLTIQRTQQEDSAVYLCASSRNTGELFFGEGSRLTVL.

The table lists this clonotype with a count of one. This chain links TRBV5-6 with TRBJ1-2, with D tentatively TRBD1 (5 bases). There are 13 residues in the CDR3. The germline gives CDR1 SGHDT, CDR2 YYEEEE. The V and J ends lost 4 bases and 5 bases respectively, with 12 bases between them. CDR3 DNA sequence: TGTGCCAGCAGCACCGGGACGGAGTATGGCTACACCTTC. Translation: CASSTGTEYGYTF.

V usage is TRBV7-9 and J usage is TRBJ2-7, with D hard to call. Trimming took 3 bases from V and 3 from J, leaving 9 bases between them. Germline CDR1 and CDR2: SEHNR and FQNEAQ (reference sequence). This CDR3 is built from 13 residues. Written as DNA, the CDR3 is TGTGCCAGCAGCTTTTCTCTCAACTACGAGCAGTACTTC. Amino acids: CASSFSLNYEQYF. Variable domain in full (rest from reference TRBV7-9 and TRBJ2-7): DTGVSQNPRHKITKRGQNVTFRCDPISEHNRLYWYRQTLGQGPEFLTYFQNEAQLEKSRLLSDRFSAERPKGSFSTLEIQRTEQGDSAMYLCASSFSLNYEQYFGPGTRLTVT.

This clonotype was detected only a few times. In DNA form, the CDR3 reads TGTGCCAGCAACCCCGGGGGAGCTTACGAGCAGTACTTC. It yields the protein CASNPGGAYEQYF. V and J are TRBV7-8 and TRBJ2-7; perhaps TRBD2 as D (6 bases). The germline V and J ends were trimmed by 7 bases and 4 bases, with 14 bases remaining between them. The CDR3 contains 13 residues. Germline-derived CDR1 and CDR2 are SGHVS and FQNEAQ.

At least ten counts were recorded for this clonotype. V gene TRBV7-9 combines with J gene TRBJ1-2; perhaps TRBD1 as D (6 bases). Germline CDR1 reads SEHNR; CDR2 reads FQNEAQ (reference sequence). The CDR3 is 12 amino acids. V was shortened by 1 base and J by 8 bases, with 8 bases between the two germline ends. The CDR3 coding sequence is TGTGCCAGCAGCTTAGGAGGGGGAGGCTACACCTTC. Its translation: CASSLGGGGYTF.

This clonotype has a single count. Sequence at one end of the junction differs from germline and may be a read error. This rearrangement joins TRBV25-1 to TRBJ1-2, with D unresolved. The CDR3 length is 11 residues. Germline values: CDR1 MGHDK, CDR2 SYGVNS. The CDR3 sequence: CASSEFNGYTF. Here the CDR3 DNA reads TGTGCCAGCAGTGAATTTAATGGCTACACCTTT.

This clonotype showed up many times. This chain connects TRBV27 to TRBJ2-7; TRBD2 matches 11 bases. The CDR3 loop spans 14 amino acids. The ends lost 6 bases at V and 3 bases at J; junction bases unmatched: 4. Per germline, CDR1 MNHEY and CDR2 SMNVEV (reference sequence). This CDR3 reads CASSSGLAGYEQYF. CDR3 nucleotides: TGTGCCAGCAGCTCCGGACTAGCGGGCTACGAGCAGTACTTC.

In DNA form, the CDR3 reads TGTGCCAGCAGTGACTATTACGGGGAGCTGTTTTTT. Protein product: CASSDYYGELFF. This sequence joins TRBV2 and TRBJ2-2; D remains ambiguous. CDR1 and CDR2 from the germline V gene are SNHLY and FYNNEI. V was clipped by 3 bases and J by 7 bases, with 6 bases between them. This CDR3 is built from 12 residues. The complete variable domain, with remaining parts taken from reference TRBV2 and TRBJ2-2, reads EPEVTQTPSHQVTQMGQEVILRCVPISNHLYFYWYRQILGQKVEFLVSFYNNEISEKSEIFDDQFSVERPDGSNFTLKIRSTKLEDSAMYFCASSDYYGELFFGEGSRLTVL.

The gene calls are TRBV20-1 and TRBJ1-2, with D tentatively TRBD1 (5 bases). Germline loops: CDR1 DFQATT, CDR2 SNEGSKA (reference sequence). Deletions cut 5 bases from V and 2 bases from J, with 15 bases between. The CDR3 contains 14 residues. The CDR3 nucleotides are TGCAGTGCTCCGGCGGGGGTAATCAACTATGGCTACACCTTC. Residues: CSAPAGVINYGYTF.

V is TRBV2 and J is TRBJ1-5; D not resolved. Per the germline V gene, CDR1 is SNHLY and CDR2 is FYNNEI. CDR3 size: 15 residues. V was pared by 3 bases and J by 0 bases, with 9 bases between. The CDR3 sequence: CASSDSRYSNQPQHF. The CDR3 coding sequence is TGTGCCAGCAGTGACAGCCGGTATAGCAATCAGCCCCAGCATTTT.

The chain combines TRBV19 with TRBJ1-1, with D hard to call. The V end was cut by 8 bases, the J end by 5 bases, with 12 bases between. Germline CDR1 is LNHDA and CDR2 is SQIVND (reference sequence). The CDR3 has 12 residues. The CDR3 nucleotides are TGTGCCAGTGGGCCCTTGGGGACTGAAGCTTTCTTT. This sequence encodes CASGPLGTEAFF. Drawing the rest from reference TRBV19 and TRBJ1-1, the complete variable domain is DGGITQSPKYLFRKEGQNVTLSCEQNLNHDAMYWYRQDPGQGLRLIYYSQIVNDFQKGDIAEGYSVSREKKESFPLTVTSAQKNPTAFYLCASGPLGTEAFFGQGTRLTVV.